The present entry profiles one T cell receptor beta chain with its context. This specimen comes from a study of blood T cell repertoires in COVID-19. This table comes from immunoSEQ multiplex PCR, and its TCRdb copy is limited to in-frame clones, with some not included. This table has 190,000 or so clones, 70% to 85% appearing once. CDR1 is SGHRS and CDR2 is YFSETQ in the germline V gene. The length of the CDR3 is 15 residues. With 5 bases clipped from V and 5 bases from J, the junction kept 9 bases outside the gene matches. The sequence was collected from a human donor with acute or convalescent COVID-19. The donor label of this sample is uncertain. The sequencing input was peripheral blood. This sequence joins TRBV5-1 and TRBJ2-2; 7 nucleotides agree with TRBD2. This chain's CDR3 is CASSPGGGGTGELFF. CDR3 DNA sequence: TGCGCCAGCAGTCCGGGCGGCGGGGGAACCGGGGAGCTGTTTTTT.